This T cell receptor beta chain was found in a study of blood T cell repertoires in COVID-19. In the study overall: Acute and convalescent COVID-19 specimens originated in the United States, Italy and Spain. Sample material is recorded as cDNA or gDNA derived from T cells, B-cell-depleted T cells, or PBMCs.

As originally analysed: Amplification from reference gene primers served as the basis for estimated nucleated cell counts. Sequenced by immunoSEQ multiplex PCR; TCRdb stores in-frame clones only, minus some. V, J and clone size were drawn from that table, and D and trimming were deduced from the DNA. The data contain 300,000 to 400,000 clones, 65% to 90% of them singletons. Trimming shortened V by 1 base and J by 5 bases, and 14 bases separated the two germline ends. The length of the CDR3 is 15 residues. From germline, CDR1 is SGHTA and CDR2 FQGNSA. V and J are TRBV7-2 and TRBJ1-2; D is unclear. The sample taken for sequencing was peripheral blood. This sequence was found in a human donor in a cohort sampled during active COVID-19. CDR3 protein: CASSLGGGGKYGYTF. In DNA, the CDR3 is TGTGCCAGCAGCTTAGGGGGTGGAGGGAAGTATGGCTACACCTTC.